The T cell receptor (beta chain) under discussion was sequenced for a study of CD8+ T cells in alopecia areata. Study-wide findings and caveats: In lesional scalp, particularly from alopecia totalis/universalis, clonality was higher than in normal scalp. Sequenced scalp T cells also include alphabeta T cells resident in normal skin.

In each case, RNA was isolated and then reverse transcribed into cDNA as the sequencing template. Generated by immunoSEQ multiplex PCR, the TCRdb table keeps only in-frame clones and is missing some. This sample has around 300,000 clones, each found more than once. This clone was counted a few times. Its antigen is undetermined. Germline and genes here are mouse. From the germline J gene comes the end of the CDR3, since the read stops 4 residues before it. This sample includes further DNA sequences coding for the same CDR3. The CDR3 covers 15 residues. Germline loops: CDR1 NSHNY, CDR2 SYGAGN. After pooling, cutaneous lymph node cells were sorted with CD4, CD8alpha, NKG2D, NKG2ACE and other markers.

Sample: CD4+ T cells sorted from a lymph node. This TCR was recovered from a C3H/HeJ mouse with alopecia areata. Mouse strain MHC haplotype: H2-k. The chain recombines TRBV13-1 with TRBJ2-1; tentative D call: TRBD2 (6 bases). The sequenced CDR3 bases are TGTGCCAGCAGTGATGCGGGGGGAAGAGGCGCT. Its translation is CASSDAGGRGA. In full, the CDR3 reads CASSDAGGRGAEQFF.